A selection of T cell receptor beta chains follows, all from one sample in a study of T cell responses to AZD1222 COVID-19 vaccine. Here immunoSEQ multiplex PCR was the method, and the copy in TCRdb shows in-frame clones only, minus some. The repertoire consists of more than 95,000 clones, with around 89% occurring once and the leading ten covering over 8.5%. The sequences come from peripheral blood, collected on day 0 of MenACWY control vaccination. Receptors were obtained from an adult in good health. Both conserved end residues are part of each CDR3. A D gene is named only where the DNA matches it firmly. A clone size is listed for some rows: how often the clone was seen (once, few, many), or a class if it is expanded.

d_gene	abundance	v_gene	j_gene	CDR3nt	CDR3aa
-	-	TRBV6-1	TRBJ2-3	TGTGCCAGCAGTGAAGGGCCAGATACGCAGTATTTT	CASSEGPDTQYF
-	once	TRBV19	TRBJ2-3	TGTGCCAGTAGTCTTGGCGGATTCACAGATACGCAGTATTTT	CASSLGGFTDTQYF
TRBD1	-	TRBV29-1	TRBJ2-7	TGCAGCGTTGATGAACAGGGGGGTGGCGAGCAGTACTTC	CSVDEQGGGEQYF
TRBD1	-	TRBV4-3	TRBJ2-1	TGCGCCAGCAGCCATATAACAGGGGACGATGAGCAGTTCTTC	CASSHITGDDEQFF
-	-	TRBV10-1	TRBJ1-2	TGCGCCAGCAGTGAGTCGAAGGGGTTATATGGCTACACCTTC	CASSESKGLYGYTF
-	-	TRBV6-1	TRBJ1-2	TGTGCCAGCAGTGAAGCTTCCAGCCTGGGGAAGTATGGCTACACCTTC	CASSEASSLGKYGYTF
TRBD2	-	TRBV3-1/TRBV3-2	TRBJ2-1	TGTGCCAGCAGCCAAGAACCCACTAGCGGAGCCTACAATGAGCAGTTCTTC	CASSQEPTSGAYNEQFF
TRBD2	-	TRBV7-2	TRBJ2-2	TGTGCCAGCAGCGTGGGACTAGCGGGAGCCGGCGGGGAGCTGTTTTTT	CASSVGLAGAGGELFF
-	once	TRBV19	TRBJ1-3	TGTGCCAGTAGACCCCTACAGAGGAAAGATGGAAACACCATATATTTT	CASRPLQRKDGNTIYF
TRBD1	once	TRBV6-5	TRBJ1-2	TGTGCCAGCAGTTCCGCCGACAGGGTCTATGGCTACACCTTC	CASSSADRVYGYTF
-	-	TRBV6-4	TRBJ1-5	TGTGCCAGCAGTGACTCGACGGGGTCGGGTAGCAATCAGCCCCAGCATTTT	CASSDSTGSGSNQPQHF
TRBD1	-	TRBV28	TRBJ2-7	TGTGCCAGCAATCCCACAGGGGGCGCGGCTGAAGAGCAGTACTTC	CASNPTGGAAEEQYF
TRBD1	once	TRBV2	TRBJ1-1	TGTGCCAGCAGAGATCCGAAGGGGGCGAACACTGAAGCTTTCTTT	CASRDPKGANTEAFF
-	-	TRBV5-3	TRBJ2-1	TGTGCCAGAAGCTTGGTACCAGACAATGAGCAGTTCTTC	CARSLVPDNEQFF
-	-	TRBV3-1/TRBV3-2	TRBJ1-3	TGTGCCAGCAGCCACCTACCGGGATTCTCTGGAAACACCATATATTTT	CASSHLPGFSGNTIYF
TRBD2	-	TRBV3-1/TRBV3-2	TRBJ2-5	TGTGCCAGCAGCCAACTGACTAGCGGCCAAGAGACCCAGTACTTC	CASSQLTSGQETQYF
-	-	TRBV5-4	TRBJ2-1	TGTGCCAGCAGCCCGGGGTCAGCACACCTATACAATGAGCAGTTCTTC	CASSPGSAHLYNEQFF
-	-	TRBV7-3	TRBJ2-3	TGTGCCAGCAGCTTAAGTCCCGTCACAGATACGCAGTATTTT	CASSLSPVTDTQYF
-	-	TRBV30	TRBJ2-2	TGTGCCTGGAGTGGTTTGGGGGCGCTTGCCACCGGGGAGCTGTTTTTT	CAWSGLGALATGELFF
-	few	TRBV2	TRBJ1-2	TGTGCCAGCAGTGAATTGGACAGCACAATCTATGGCTACACCTTC	CASSELDSTIYGYTF
TRBD2	-	TRBV3-1/TRBV3-2	TRBJ2-1	TGTGCCAGCAGCGCGGGACTAGCGGGAAGCAATAAGGCTTCCAATGAGCAGTTCTTC	CASSAGLAGSNKASNEQFF
TRBD2	-	TRBV6-5	TRBJ2-2	TGTGCCAGCAGTTACAGTAGCGGGAGTCACACCGGGGAGCTGTTTTTT	CASSYSSGSHTGELFF
-	-	TRBV19	TRBJ2-2	TGTGCCAGTAGGGCTTTGGGAACCGGGGAGCTGTTTTTT	CASRALGTGELFF
-	-	TRBV5-6	TRBJ1-5	TGTGCCAGCAGCTTGGCCCGGGGGGGAAATAGCAATCAGCCCCAGCATTTT	CASSLARGGNSNQPQHF
TRBD1	-	TRBV19	TRBJ2-7	TGTGCCAGTAGGGAGACTGGGACAGGGGGTAACGAGCAGTACTTC	CASRETGTGGNEQYF